Shown below are 6 T cell receptor beta chains from a single sample sequenced in a study of CD8 T cells in ankylosing spondylitis. Their antigens are not known. In TCRdb, the 5' RACE reads were re-called with MiXCR into one record per CDR3 protein. The sample consists of 800,000 to 900,000 distinct CDR3 sequences, about an eighth of them appearing once. Study-wide findings and caveats: Ankylosing spondylitis blood appeared to carry a characteristic TCR beta motif of roughly eight highly homologous variants.

The specimen sequenced was blood, either unsorted or a sorted T cell fraction (not recorded which). These TCRs come from a male donor with ankylosing spondylitis.

This clonotype turned up a few times. This sequence joins TRBV7-9 and TRBJ1-2; D unresolved. Germline CDR1 and CDR2: SEHNR and FQNEAQ (reference sequence). The CDR3 totals 15 residues. The ends were cut back, 5 bases at V and 7 bases at J, with 20 bases in the middle. The CDR3 DNA reads TGTGCCAGCAGCCCTTTCGGACGTCCCCTAGGTGGCTACACCTTC. The encoded protein is CASSPFGRPLGGYTF.

This clonotype has only a few counts. V usage is TRBV12-3 or TRBV12-4 and J usage is TRBJ1-1, with D perhaps TRBD1 (6 bases). CDR3 size: 15 residues. V lost 6 bases, J lost 1 base, and 15 bases lay in between. CDR3 protein: CASSREWGANTEAFF. CDR3 sequence (DNA): TGTGCCAGCAGCCGGGAGTGGGGGGCGAACACTGAAGCTTTCTTT.

This clonotype was seen more than once but under ten times. The chain has TRBV5-1 and TRBJ2-1, with TRBD1 matching 7 bases. From germline, CDR1 is SGHRS and CDR2 YFSETQ. CDR3 length: 16 amino acids. With 3 bases clipped from V and 0 bases from J, the junction kept 6 bases outside the gene matches. Written as DNA, the CDR3 is TGCGCCAGCAGCTCCAGGACAGGACCCTCCTACAATGAGCAGTTCTTC. Its protein product is CASSSRTGPSYNEQFF.

At least ten counts were recorded for this clonotype. The V and J genes are TRBV20-1 and TRBJ2-7; 9 bases map to TRBD1. Trimming at V came to 5 bases and at J to 6 bases, leaving 8 bases not matched to a gene. The CDR3 totals 13 residues. Germline V CDR1 and CDR2: DFQATT, SNEGSKA (reference sequence). The CDR3 is CSAYGQGRVEQYF. CDR3 DNA: TGCAGTGCTTATGGACAGGGGCGAGTCGAGCAGTACTTC.

This rearrangement joins TRBV6-1 to TRBJ1-1; no definite D call. V gave up 5 bases and J gave up 1 base, with 8 bases separating them. The CDR3 contains 13 residues. Germline CDR1 is MNHNS and CDR2 is SASEGT. This CDR3 is CASSRVANTEAFF. The CDR3 nucleotides are TGTGCCAGCAGTAGGGTCGCGAACACTGAAGCTTTCTTT.

This clonotype was picked up a small number of times. The V and J genes are TRBV28 and TRBJ2-3; the D is unclear. From germline, CDR1 is MDHEN and CDR2 SYDVKM. The V end lost 7 bases, the J end lost 4 bases, and 12 bases lay between the germline ends. The CDR3 contains 13 residues. CDR3 in DNA: TGTGCCAGCACCCTCCCTAACCCAGATACGCAGTATTTT. This sequence encodes CASTLPNPDTQYF.